One and the same sample provided the 5 T cell receptor beta chains below, sequenced in a study of T cell clonality in common variable immunodeficiency. This table comes from immunoSEQ multiplex PCR, and its TCRdb copy is limited to in-frame clones, with some not included. This sample carries 40,000 to 65,000 clones, none of them present only once. Input material: peripheral blood mononuclear cells. The receptors stem from a person aged 18 to 75 in good health.

This clone was recorded at least ten times. The CDR3 is cut off 3 residues early in the read; its end comes from the germline J gene. The chain carries TRBV30 and TRBJ2-7, with TRBD2 matching 10 bases. The CDR3 contains 15 residues. Losses at the gene ends were 0 bases for V and 4 bases for J; bases not matched to a gene: 6. Germline values: CDR1 GTSNPN, CDR2 SVGIG (reference sequence). CDR3 DNA, as far as it was read: TGTGCCTGGAGTGTAGGGCGAGCGGGAGGGTACGAG. Residues: CAWSVGRAGGYE. The whole CDR3 protein reads CAWSVGRAGGYEQYF.

As to this clone: At one boundary the junction diverges from the germline segment, which might be a read error. The missing CDR3 end, 3 residues past where the read stops, is filled in from the germline J gene. The chain couples TRBV13 to TRBJ1-2, with 7 bases identical to TRBD1. This CDR3 region has 14 residues. CDR1 and CDR2 (germline): PRHDT, FYEKMQ (reference sequence). CDR3 DNA (partial): TGTGCCAGCAGCATAGGGACAGTTAACTATGGC. It is translated as CASSIGTVNYG. The whole CDR3 sequence reads CASSIGTVNYGYTF. The full variable domain, completed using reference TRBV13 and TRBJ1-2, is AAGVIQSPRHLIKEKRETATLKCYPIPRHDTVYWYQQGPGQDPQFLISFYEKMQSDKGSIPDRFSAQQFSDYHSELNMSSLELGDSALYFCASSIGTVNYGYTFGSGTRLTVV.

This clone has a count of ten or more. The CDR3 goes on 3 residues after the read ends, and that part is filled in from the germline J gene. This chain links TRBV5-1 with TRBJ2-1; 7 nucleotides agree with TRBD1. The J segment lost 8 bases and the V segment lost 7 bases, leaving 12 bases of the junction unmatched. This CDR3 has 14 residues. Per the germline V gene, CDR1 is SGHRS and CDR2 is YFSETQ. Partial CDR3 DNA: TGCGCCAGCCGGGACAGCGGCAGGTTGGATGAG. This codes for CASRDSGRLDE. The complete CDR3 sequence is CASRDSGRLDEQFF.

This clone was observed many times. From the germline J gene comes the end of the CDR3, since the read stops 3 residues before it. The chain carries TRBV5-1 and TRBJ1-5; D remains ambiguous. V was cut by 2 bases and J by 9 bases, with 12 bases left in between. This CDR3 region has 13 residues. The V gene's germline CDR1 is SGHRS and CDR2 YFSETQ. The DNA read from the CDR3 is TGCGCCAGCAGCTTCGACACCCGAGGGCCC. Encoded protein: CASSFDTRGP. The full-length CDR3 reads as CASSFDTRGPQHF.

This clone was picked up many times. The CDR3 end lies 3 residues beyond the end of the read and is filled in from the germline J gene. V usage is TRBV7-3 and J usage is TRBJ2-2; 7 positions match TRBD1. Germline assignment: CDR1 SGHTA and CDR2 FQGTGA. The V gene end was trimmed by 3 bases and the J gene end by 2 bases; junction bases not matched to a gene: 9. The CDR3 has 17 amino acids. The CDR3 bases that were read are TGTGCCAGCAGCTTTTTTTCGGGGACAGATAACACCGGGGAG. The encoded protein is CASSFFSGTDNTGE. The full CDR3 sequence reads CASSFFSGTDNTGELFF.